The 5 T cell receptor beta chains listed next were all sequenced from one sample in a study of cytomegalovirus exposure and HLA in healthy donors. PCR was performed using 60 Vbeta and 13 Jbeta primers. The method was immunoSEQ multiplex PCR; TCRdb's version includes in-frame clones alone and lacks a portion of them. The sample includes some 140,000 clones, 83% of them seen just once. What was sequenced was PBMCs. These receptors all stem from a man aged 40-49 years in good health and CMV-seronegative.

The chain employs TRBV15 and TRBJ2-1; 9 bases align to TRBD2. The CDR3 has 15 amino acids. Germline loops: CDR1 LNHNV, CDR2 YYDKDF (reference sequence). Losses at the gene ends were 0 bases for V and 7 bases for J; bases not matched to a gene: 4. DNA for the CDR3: TGTGCCACCAGCAGAGATGACCTAGCGGGGAATGAGCAGTTCTTC. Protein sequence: CATSRDDLAGNEQFF.

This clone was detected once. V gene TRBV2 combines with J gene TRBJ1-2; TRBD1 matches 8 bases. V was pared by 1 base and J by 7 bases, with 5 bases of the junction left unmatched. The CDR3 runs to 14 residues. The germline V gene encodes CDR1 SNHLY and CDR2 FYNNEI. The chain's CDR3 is CASSEDQGALGYTF. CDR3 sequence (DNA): TGTGCCAGCAGTGAAGATCAGGGGGCGCTTGGCTACACCTTC.

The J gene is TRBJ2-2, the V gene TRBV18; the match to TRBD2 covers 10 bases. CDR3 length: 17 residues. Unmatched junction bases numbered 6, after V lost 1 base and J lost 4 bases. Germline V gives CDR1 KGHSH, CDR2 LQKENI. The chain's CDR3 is CASSPLSGRAVTGELFF. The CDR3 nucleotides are TGTGCCAGCTCACCACTCAGCGGGAGGGCCGTCACCGGGGAGCTGTTTTTT. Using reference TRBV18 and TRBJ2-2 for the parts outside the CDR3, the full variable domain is NAGVMQNPRHLVRRRGQEARLRCSPMKGHSHVYWYRQLPEEGLKFMVYLQKENIIDESGMPKERFSAEFPKEGPSILRIQQVVRGDSAAYFCASSPLSGRAVTGELFFGEGSRLTVL.

The CDR3 DNA reads as TGCGCCAGCAGCTTATGGACAGGGGGATATGCAGATACGCAGTATTTT. It yields the protein CASSLWTGGYADTQYF. The V and J genes are TRBV5-1 and TRBJ2-3, with TRBD1 matching 10 bases. With V trimmed by 2 bases and J by 4 bases, 7 bases remained unmatched. CDR3 length: 16 amino acids. The germline V gene encodes CDR1 SGHRS and CDR2 YFSETQ.

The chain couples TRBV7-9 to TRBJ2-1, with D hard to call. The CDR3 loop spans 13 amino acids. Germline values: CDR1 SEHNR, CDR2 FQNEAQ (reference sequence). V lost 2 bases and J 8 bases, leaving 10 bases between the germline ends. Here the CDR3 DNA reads TGTGCCAGCAGCTTATGGTCGAGCTATGAGCAGTTCTTC. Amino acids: CASSLWSSYEQFF.